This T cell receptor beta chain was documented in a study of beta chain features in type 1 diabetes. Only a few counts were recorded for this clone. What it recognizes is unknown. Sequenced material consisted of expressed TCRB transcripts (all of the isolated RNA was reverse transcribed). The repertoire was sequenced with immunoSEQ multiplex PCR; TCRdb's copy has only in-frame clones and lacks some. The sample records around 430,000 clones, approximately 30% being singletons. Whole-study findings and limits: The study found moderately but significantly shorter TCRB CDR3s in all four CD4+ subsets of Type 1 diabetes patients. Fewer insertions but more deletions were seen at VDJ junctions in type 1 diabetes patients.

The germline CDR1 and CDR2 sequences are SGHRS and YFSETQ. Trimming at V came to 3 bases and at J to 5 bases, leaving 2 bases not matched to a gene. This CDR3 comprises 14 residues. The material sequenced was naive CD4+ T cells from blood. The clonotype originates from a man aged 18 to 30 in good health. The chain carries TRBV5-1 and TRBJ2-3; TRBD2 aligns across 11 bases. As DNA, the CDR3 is TGCGCCAGCAGCTCAGGACTAGCGGGAGATACGCAGTATTTT. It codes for CASSSGLAGDTQYF.